This T cell receptor beta chain was found in a study of blood T cell repertoires in COVID-19 (dated by TCRdb to the early 2020s). Notes on the research overall: Samples from collaborators originated in the United States, Italy and Spain and spanned both the acute and convalescent phases of COVID-19. The samples were drawn from the first 160 participants of the ongoing ImmuneRACE study and from some 1,300 subjects provided by 6 global collaborators. A freely available public database, intended as a resource for researchers studying the immune response to SARS-CoV-2, is where the repertoires were released. Where available, HLA class I and class II types were taken from metadata supplied by the sample provider and were not determined by assay-based typing. The material from the prospective study consisted of cDNA or gDNA derived from T cells, B-cell-depleted T cells, or PBMCs. Deeply sampled blood TCRbeta repertoires from subjects exposed to, actively infected with, or recovered from COVID-19 were included in the dataset. Nearly every sample came with metadata listing a de-identified subject ID, COVID-19 status, age in years and sex.

Results the study describes overall, beyond this receptor: Clinical and demographic metadata were provided uncurated, with the amount varying by source and participant.

TCRbeta CDR3 regions were amplified from genomic DNA by means of the immunoSEQ Assay, a bias-controlled multiplex PCR. The study's processing was this. Within the assay, amplification of reference gene primers was used to estimate how many nucleated cells each sample contained. Sequence reads were collapsed and filtered to measure the absolute abundance of every unique TCRbeta CDR3 rearrangement. Productive Simpson clonality was computed per sample as the square root of Simpson's diversity index over productive rearrangements. TCRdb obtained this table from immuneACCESS and retained in-frame rearrangements with V and J assigned. These tables miss some clones; where compared with another copy, unresolved V genes account for less than half of the shortfall, and the remainder is unexplained. The V and J calls and the clone size are those of that table, but D and trimming were determined from the DNA. This sample lists about 46,000 clones; 80% to 90% were detected once. The ten largest make up 8% of the sample.

The CDR3 starts with the cysteine, ends with the phenylalanine, and has 18 residues. Of the read, only the CDR3 DNA is kept; its 54 bases are in frame from base 1. At the junction V is shortened by 4 bases and J by 1 base, with 18 bases in between. The germline V gene supplies CDR1 KGHDR and CDR2 SFDVKD. This clone was counted only a few times. The antigen this receptor binds is unknown. Nothing much larger sits one base from this clone, and base qualities are not available. Collaborating institutions collected whole blood in K2EDTA tubes following their own protocols. Collaborator samples were shipped for TCRbeta analysis as frozen whole blood, isolated PBMCs, or DNA extracted from either sample type.

This receptor was identified in a man aged 50 to 60 with acute or convalescent COVID-19. The chain links TRBV24-1 with TRBJ2-2; a weak D assignment points to TRBD1 (5 bases agree). Sequencing was performed on peripheral blood. The CDR3 reads CATSDVQDARGNTGELFF. The nucleotide sequence is given as TGTGCCACCAGTGACGTACAGGACGCCAGAGGGAACACCGGGGAGCTGTTTTTT.